The 32 T cell receptor beta chains given below trace back to one sample, sequenced in a study of CXCR3-negative and CXCR3-positive naive CD8 T cells. Study findings and constraints: CXCR3-negative naive cells had less hydrophobic TRB CDR3s than did CXCR3-positive naive cells.

No antigens are known for them. TRB cDNA libraries were made by UMI-labeled 5' RACE. From its re-call of the 5' RACE reads, TCRdb lists each CDR3 protein once, without DNA. This sample's table has around 50,000 distinct CDR3 sequences. Sequencing was carried out using naive CXCR3+ CD8+ T cells from blood. Sample subset: CD45RO-CCR7+CD27+CD95- naive CD8+ T cells expressing CXCR3 (TNR3+). These receptors were obtained from a human donor in good health. Some clones in this sample may be carry-over from other donors' samples.

The chain combines TRBV3-1 with TRBJ2-7; TCRdb designates TRBD1, a call that cannot be tested without DNA. Germline CDR1 reads LGHDT; CDR2 reads YNNKEL (reference sequence). The CDR3 is 14 amino acids. CDR3 residues: CASGETGEYYEQYF.

This chain uses TRBV4-3 with TRBJ1-1. CDR3 length equals 16 residues. Germline V gene lookup returns CDR1 LGHNA and CDR2 YSLEER. The CDR3 reads CASSQDRGLLNTEAFF.

The chain joins TRBV28 to TRBJ1-3; TCRdb indicates TRBD1, and absent DNA this call remains unverified. Germline-derived CDR1 and CDR2 are MDHEN and SYDVKM. The CDR3 has 16 residues. CDR3 in amino acids: CASSTDREDSGNTIYF.

The V gene is TRBV28, the J gene TRBJ1-5. This CDR3 comprises 14 residues. CDR1 is MDHEN and CDR2 is SYDVKM in the germline V gene. CDR3 region: CASTIGTVNQPQHF.

The chain recombines TRBV3-1 with TRBJ1-4. Germline V gene sequence: CDR1 LGHDT, CDR2 YNNKEL (reference sequence). The CDR3 runs to 14 residues. Here the CDR3 reads CASSQDLVNEKLFF.

This rearrangement joins TRBV27 to TRBJ2-3; with no DNA, the TCRdb D assignment of TRBD2 cannot be verified. Germline V gene sequence: CDR1 MNHEY, CDR2 SMNVEV (reference sequence). This CDR3 spans 17 amino acids. The CDR3 region is CASSLSLPSGGTDTQYF.

The genes are TRBV5-8 and TRBJ1-2. The germline V gene has CDR1 SGHTS and CDR2 YDEGEE. This CDR3 is built from 14 residues. The CDR3 is CASSFERVNYGYTF.

The chain links TRBV6-2 or TRBV6-3 to TRBJ2-3; as DNA is missing, the TRBD1 call by TCRdb cannot be tested. The CDR3 runs to 14 residues. Germline V gives CDR1 MNHEY, CDR2 SVGEGT. The CDR3 reads CASTGGASTDTQYF.

The chain employs TRBV20-1 and TRBJ2-7; TCRdb's D gene call, TRBD2, goes unchecked for lack of DNA. There are 16 residues in the CDR3. CDR1 is DFQATT, CDR2 SNEGSKA, per germline (reference sequence). The CDR3 reads CSARDLGAGDHYEQYF.

The V and J genes are TRBV29-1 and TRBJ2-1; TCRdb outputs TRBD2, but without DNA this stays unchecked. Germline V CDR1 and CDR2: SQVTM, ANQGSEA. There are 14 residues in the CDR3. The CDR3 loop is CSVEDREGTNEQFF.

The V call is TRBV7-2, the J call TRBJ2-7; without DNA, the TCRdb call of TRBD2 cannot be checked. Germline-derived CDR1 and CDR2 are SGHTA and FQGNSA. The CDR3 length is 15 residues. CDR3 in amino acids: CASRLGSSGIGEQYF.

The CDR3: CASSFFRTWHEQFF. The chain carries TRBV28 and TRBJ2-1. Per the germline V gene, CDR1 is MDHEN and CDR2 is SYDVKM. The CDR3 is made up of 14 amino acids.

The chain links TRBV12-3 or TRBV12-4 to TRBJ2-1; lacking DNA, the TRBD2 call made by TCRdb goes unchecked. The CDR3 sequence is 15 residues long. CDR3 amino acids: CASSTSGAPYNELFF.

The V call is TRBV15, the J call TRBJ2-7; with no DNA, the TCRdb D assignment of TRBD1 cannot be verified. CDR1 and CDR2 (germline): LNHNV, YYDKDF (reference sequence). This CDR3 comprises 14 residues. The CDR3 reads CATSRDTTGGEQYF.

The rearrangement joins TRBV20-1 to TRBJ2-7; TCRdb's assignment of TRBD1 cannot be checked, as there is no DNA. From germline, CDR1 is DFQATT and CDR2 SNEGSKA (reference sequence). This CDR3 is built from 14 residues. CDR3 in amino acids: CSARLWGQSYEQYF.

J is TRBJ1-2 and V is TRBV29-1; TCRdb calls TRBD1, which cannot be checked without DNA. The germline V gene has CDR1 SQVTM and CDR2 ANQGSEA. This CDR3 contains 11 residues. CDR3 residues: CSVPGQGGYTF.

The chain carries TRBV19 and TRBJ2-1. Germline V CDR1 and CDR2: LNHDA, SQIVND (reference sequence). This CDR3 region has 15 residues. The CDR3 here is CASSEAGRSYNEQFF.

The J gene is TRBJ1-5, the V gene TRBV7-9. In germline, CDR1 is SEHNR, CDR2 FQNEAQ (reference sequence). The CDR3 is 14 residues long. The CDR3 loop is CASSSTTENQPQHF.

This sequence joins TRBV20-1 and TRBJ2-3. Germline loops: CDR1 DFQATT, CDR2 SNEGSKA (reference sequence). This CDR3 contains 21 residues. The CDR3 here is CSARDRELGRTVKRKTDTQYF.

The chain links TRBV5-6 to TRBJ1-1; the D call from TCRdb, TRBD1, cannot be confirmed without DNA. CDR3 size: 13 residues. Germline V gene sequence: CDR1 SGHDT, CDR2 YYEEEE. CDR3 amino acids: CASRETGGTEAFF.

The rearrangement uses TRBV29-1 and TRBJ2-7. There are 12 residues in the CDR3. Germline-derived CDR1 and CDR2 are SQVTM and ANQGSEA. The CDR3 spells CSVVQPPYEQYF.

The V call is TRBV29-1, the J call TRBJ2-2. From germline, CDR1 is SQVTM and CDR2 ANQGSEA. The CDR3 covers 15 residues. The CDR3 spells CSVEGGPRNTGELFF.

V is TRBV13 and J is TRBJ1-2; TCRdb proposes TRBD1, but this gene call is untestable without DNA. This CDR3 region has 13 residues. Germline loops: CDR1 PRHDT, CDR2 FYEKMQ (reference sequence). The CDR3: CASSLGGAYGYTF.

The chain joins TRBV29-1 to TRBJ2-3. CDR3 length equals 12 residues. Looked up from germline, CDR1 is SQVTM and CDR2 is ANQGSEA. The CDR3 is CSGEGRRDTQYF.

The J gene is TRBJ1-1, the V gene TRBV7-9. There are 11 residues in the CDR3. Germline CDR1 is SEHNR and CDR2 is FQNEAQ (reference sequence). CDR3 loop: CASSYVTEAFF.

The CDR3 reads CASSKSGGHSYGYTF. This chain connects TRBV21-1 to TRBJ1-2; the D gene TCRdb calls, TRBD1, cannot be checked with no DNA. TRBV21-1 is tagged as a pseudogene. This CDR3 contains 15 residues.

This chain connects TRBV28 to TRBJ2-7; checking the TCRdb D call of TRBD1 is not possible without DNA. The CDR3 extends over 13 amino acids. The germline gives CDR1 MDHEN, CDR2 SYDVKM. This CDR3 reads CASSGTEYNEQYF.

The chain combines TRBV7-2 with TRBJ2-2; TCRdb designates TRBD1, a call that cannot be tested without DNA. This CDR3 spans 19 amino acids. The germline V gene encodes CDR1 SGHTA and CDR2 FQGNSA. The CDR3 here is CASSSLERGAGTNTGELFF.

The rearrangement uses TRBV5-1 and TRBJ2-1; there is no DNA to check the TCRdb D call of TRBD2. The CDR3 is 17 amino acids. Germline CDR1 and CDR2: SGHRS and YFSETQ. This chain's CDR3 is CASSLEGSGSAYNEQFF.

The chain employs TRBV20-1 and TRBJ1-1. This CDR3 spans 11 amino acids. Germline V gene data show CDR1 as DFQATT and CDR2 as SNEGSKA (reference sequence). The CDR3 spells CSARIGTEAFF.

This chain uses TRBV29-1 with TRBJ1-1. The CDR3 is made up of 15 amino acids. Germline CDR1 reads SQVTM; CDR2 reads ANQGSEA. CDR3 region: CSVDGFGGVGTEAFF.

This chain links TRBV19 with TRBJ1-2; TCRdb outputs TRBD1, but without DNA this stays unchecked. CDR3 length equals 15 residues. CDR1 and CDR2 (germline): LNHDA, SQIVND (reference sequence). CDR3 region: CASSISGTGGDGYTF.